This T cell receptor beta chain was identified in a study of cytomegalovirus exposure and HLA in healthy donors. The study's findings and limits: Most TCR sequences were rare, but some public TCRs occurred in many donors.

Clones were read by immunoSEQ multiplex PCR, and TCRdb kept only the in-frame ones, dropping some. The repertoire has some 150,000 clones, just over 85% of them found once; the top ten carry over 2%. The donors were members of the validation cohort, which comprised about 130 subjects and was separate from the first cohort of some 680 subjects. Worth noting for this clone: Its target is not known.

Trimming removed 11 bases at V and 5 bases at J, with 12 bases between. The germline V gene encodes CDR1 SEHNR and CDR2 FQNEAQ (reference sequence). The CDR3 extends over 12 amino acids. The specimen sequenced was PBMCs. V usage is TRBV7-9 and J usage is TRBJ2-2; D is perhaps TRBD2 (6 bases). The TCR sequence derives from a human donor in good health. The CDR3 loop reads CASRRETGELFF. CDR3 DNA: TGTGCCTCAAGGAGGGAAACCGGGGAGCTGTTTTTT. Full variable domain (remainder filled in from reference TRBV7-9 and TRBJ2-2): DTGVSQNPRHKITKRGQNVTFRCDPISEHNRLYWYRQTLGQGPEFLTYFQNEAQLEKSRLLSDRFSAERPKGSFSTLEIQRTEQGDSAMYLCASRRETGELFFGEGSRLTVL.